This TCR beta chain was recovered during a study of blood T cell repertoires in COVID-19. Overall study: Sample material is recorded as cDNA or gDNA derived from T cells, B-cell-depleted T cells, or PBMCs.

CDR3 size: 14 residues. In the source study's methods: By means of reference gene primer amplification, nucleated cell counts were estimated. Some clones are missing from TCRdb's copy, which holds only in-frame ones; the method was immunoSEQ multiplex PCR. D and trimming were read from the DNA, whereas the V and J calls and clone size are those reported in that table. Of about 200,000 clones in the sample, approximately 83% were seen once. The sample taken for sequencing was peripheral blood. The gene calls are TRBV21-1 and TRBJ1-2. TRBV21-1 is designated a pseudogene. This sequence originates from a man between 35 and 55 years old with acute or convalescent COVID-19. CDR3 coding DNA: TGTGCCAGCAGCAAACACGTAGAGAGTTCGGGCTACACCTTC. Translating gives CASSKHVESSGYTF.